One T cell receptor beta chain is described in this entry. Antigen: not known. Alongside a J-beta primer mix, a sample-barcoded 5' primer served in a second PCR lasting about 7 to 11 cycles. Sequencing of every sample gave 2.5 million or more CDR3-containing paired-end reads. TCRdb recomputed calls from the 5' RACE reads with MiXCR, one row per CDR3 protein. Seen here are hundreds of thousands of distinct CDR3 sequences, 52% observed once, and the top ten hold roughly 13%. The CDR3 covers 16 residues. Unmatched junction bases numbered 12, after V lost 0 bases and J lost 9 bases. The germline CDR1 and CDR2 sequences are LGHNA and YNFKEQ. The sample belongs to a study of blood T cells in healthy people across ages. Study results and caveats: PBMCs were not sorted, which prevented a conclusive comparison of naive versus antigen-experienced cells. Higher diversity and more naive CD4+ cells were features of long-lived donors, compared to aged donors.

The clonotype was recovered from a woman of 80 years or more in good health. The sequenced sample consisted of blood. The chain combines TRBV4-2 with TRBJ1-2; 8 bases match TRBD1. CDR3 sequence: CASSQDQNRGVESYTF. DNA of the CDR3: TGTGCCAGCAGCCAAGATCAGAACAGGGGGGTAGAGAGCTACACCTTC.